The T cell receptor (beta chain) under discussion was sequenced for a study of CD8 T cells in ankylosing spondylitis. Notes on the study in general: Reportedly, significant enrichment of disease-linked clones occurred in matched ankylosing spondylitis synovial fluid. A TCR beta motif made of roughly eight highly homologous variants seemed typical of ankylosing spondylitis blood.

This clonotype was seen a few times. The antigen remains unidentified. For TCR beta, libraries came from quantitative 5'-RACE with molecular barcodes. TCRdb re-derived calls from the 5' RACE reads in MiXCR, one entry per CDR3 protein. The table lists approximately 300,000 distinct CDR3 sequences, 20% of them singletons. Germline assignment: CDR1 SGHRS and CDR2 YFSETQ. The V end lost 0 bases, the J end lost 0 bases, and 4 bases lay between the germline ends. The CDR3 runs 15 residues. Sequencing used blood, either unsorted or a sorted T cell fraction (not recorded which). The rearrangement links TRBV5-1 to TRBJ2-6; D unresolved. The clonotype originates from a male donor with ankylosing spondylitis or in good health (not recorded which). The CDR3 here is CASSLVTSGANVLTF. Written as DNA, the CDR3 is TGCGCCAGCAGCTTGGTGACCTCTGGGGCCAACGTCCTGACTTTC. The full variable domain, rest sourced from reference TRBV5-1 and TRBJ2-6, is KAGVTQTPRYLIKTRGQQVTLSCSPISGHRSVSWYQQTPGQGLQFLFEYFSETQRNKGNFPGRFSGRQFSNSRSEMNVSTLELGDSALYLCASSLVTSGANVLTFGAGSRLTVL.